The 25 T cell receptor beta chains below all came from one sample that was sequenced in a study of CD8 T cells in Susac syndrome. Random hexamers were used to reverse transcribe the RNA input (roughly 0.5 to 1 ug). TCRdb independently ran MiXCR on the immunoSEQ multiplex PCR reads; one entry per CDR3 protein. The sample lists 120,000 to 150,000 distinct CDR3 sequences, 95% seen once, with about 0.11% in the top ten. The source material was CD4+ T cells from PBMCs. Source of these receptors: a human donor with multiple sclerosis.

This chain connects TRBV11-2 to TRBJ1-2; the D is unclear. V lost 0 bases and J lost 8, with 13 bases in between. In germline, CDR1 is SGHAT, CDR2 FQNNGV. There are 14 residues in the CDR3. The CDR3 is CASSLDYGVGGYTF. CDR3 in DNA: TGTGCCAGCAGCTTAGATTACGGTGTGGGAGGCTACACCTTC.

The genes are TRBV29-1 and TRBJ2-3; 11 bases agree with TRBD2. Germline CDR1 and CDR2: SQVTM and ANQGSEA. V trimming: 5 bases; J trimming: 3 bases; junction bases outside the gene matches: 7. This CDR3 has 15 amino acids. The CDR3 loop reads CSVLGGLAVTDTQYF. In DNA, the CDR3 is TGCAGCGTTTTAGGGGGACTAGCGGTAACAGATACGCAGTATTTT.

J is TRBJ2-5 and V is TRBV15, with 7 nucleotides matching TRBD2. The CDR3 runs to 17 residues. Germline CDR1 reads LNHNV; CDR2 reads YYDKDF (reference sequence). The V gene end was trimmed by 0 bases and the J gene end by 2 bases; junction bases not matched to a gene: 9. In nucleotides, the CDR3 is TGTGCCACCAGCAGAGATATGGGCGGGGGAGGACAAGAGACCCAGTACTTC. Protein sequence: CATSRDMGGGGQETQYF.

This clonotype showed up just once. This rearrangement joins TRBV20-1 to TRBJ2-2; TRBD2 matches 7 bases. V lost 6 bases to trimming and J lost 2 bases; unmatched junction nucleotides: 9. The germline CDR1 and CDR2 sequences are DFQATT and SNEGSKA (reference sequence). The CDR3 extends over 15 amino acids. DNA for the CDR3: TGCAGTGCCTTCCGTGGGAGGGTAAACACCGGGGAGCTGTTTTTT. Protein sequence: CSAFRGRVNTGELFF.

Only one count was recorded for this clonotype. V and J are TRBV19 and TRBJ2-2; D uncertain. Per germline, CDR1 LNHDA and CDR2 SQIVND (reference sequence). V lost 5 bases and J lost 10, with 14 bases in between. The CDR3 covers 13 residues. CDR3 sequence reads: CASSEGLYKELFF. The CDR3 region has the DNA TGTGCCAGTAGTGAAGGATTGTATAAGGAGCTGTTTTTT.

The V and J genes are TRBV3-1 and TRBJ1-5; D not resolved. V was pared by 0 bases and J by 3 bases, with 9 bases between. This CDR3 spans 15 amino acids. Germline V gene sequence: CDR1 LGHDT, CDR2 YNNKEL (reference sequence). The CDR3 loop reads CASSQDASVNQPQHF. The CDR3 bases are TGTGCCAGCAGCCAAGATGCGTCAGTCAATCAGCCCCAGCATTTT.

This rearrangement joins TRBV19 to TRBJ1-2; D gene uncertain. The CDR3 runs to 12 residues. V lost 3 bases and J 3 bases, leaving 5 bases between the germline ends. The germline V gene encodes CDR1 LNHDA and CDR2 SQIVND (reference sequence). The CDR3 coding sequence is TGTGCCAGTAGTATGACCGACTATGGCTACACCTTC. Protein: CASSMTDYGYTF.

The chain joins TRBV30 to TRBJ1-1; D possibly corresponds to TRBD1 (6 bases). CDR3 length equals 14 residues. V lost 8 bases and J lost 1, with 17 bases in between. CDR1 and CDR2 from the germline V gene are GTSNPN and SVGIG (reference sequence). CDR3 in DNA: TGTGCCGGCGGTGGGGGGGCCCCGAACACTGAAGCTTTCTTT. Protein: CAGGGGAPNTEAFF.

This chain uses TRBV4-2 with TRBJ2-7; weak D call: TRBD2 (5 bases). With 0 bases removed from V and 8 bases from J, the gap between germline ends came to 11 bases. The CDR3 has 13 amino acids. CDR1 and CDR2 (germline): LGHNA, YNFKEQ. CDR3 coding DNA: TGTGCCAGCAGCCAAGAGACTCGGAGGCAGCAGTACTTC. It specifies CASSQETRRQQYF.

This chain joins TRBV12-3 or TRBV12-4 and TRBJ2-5; D gene unclear. Trimming cost V 7 bases and J 7 bases, with 13 bases left between them. The CDR3 totals 12 residues. CDR3 in DNA: TGTGCCAGCACGTTCCCCGGTGGGACCCAGTACTTC. Its translation is CASTFPGGTQYF.

V gene TRBV2 combines with J gene TRBJ2-7; no clear D gene. The CDR3 consists of 11 residues. The germline gives CDR1 SNHLY, CDR2 FYNNEI. V was trimmed by 8 bases and J by 3 bases, leaving 8 bases between them. The CDR3 loop is CASHKDYEQYF. DNA of the CDR3: TGTGCCAGCCATAAAGACTACGAGCAGTACTTC. The complete variable domain, with remaining parts taken from reference TRBV2 and TRBJ2-7, reads EPEVTQTPSHQVTQMGQEVILRCVPISNHLYFYWYRQILGQKVEFLVSFYNNEISEKSEIFDDQFSVERPDGSNFTLKIRSTKLEDSAMYFCASHKDYEQYFGPGTRLTVT.

V gene TRBV7-9 combines with J gene TRBJ2-3, with a tentative D call TRBD1 (6 bases). This CDR3 spans 15 amino acids. Germline loops: CDR1 SEHNR, CDR2 FQNEAQ (reference sequence). Trimming pared 1 base from V and 4 bases from J, leaving 12 bases between. The CDR3 sequence: CASSLDPGVADTQYF. As DNA, the CDR3 is TGTGCCAGCAGCTTAGATCCAGGGGTAGCAGATACGCAGTATTTT.

The chain has TRBV2 and TRBJ2-7; the D is unclear. The CDR3 contains 12 residues. CDR1 SNHLY and CDR2 FYNNEI come from the germline V gene. V was clipped by 8 bases and J by 1 base, with 9 bases between them. CDR3 residues: CASLRRSYEQYF. The CDR3 coding sequence is TGTGCCAGCCTACGTAGGTCCTACGAGCAGTACTTC.

The chain joins TRBV20-1 to TRBJ2-7; weak D call: TRBD1 (6 bases). V dropped 1 base and J dropped 5 bases, with 18 bases sitting between them. From germline, CDR1 is DFQATT and CDR2 SNEGSKA (reference sequence). The CDR3 length is 15 residues. CDR3 region: CSARGTVSWGHEQYF. CDR3 in DNA: TGCAGTGCTAGAGGGACAGTTTCATGGGGCCACGAGCAGTACTTC.

This clonotype appeared a single time. V is TRBV19 and J is TRBJ1-2, with a possible D match to TRBD1 (6 bases). The germline V and J ends were trimmed by 5 bases and 4 bases, with 17 bases remaining between them. This CDR3 has 15 amino acids. The germline V gene encodes CDR1 LNHDA and CDR2 SQIVND (reference sequence). The CDR3 is CASSRRPRGAYGYTF. The CDR3 DNA reads as TGTGCCAGTAGTCGGCGGCCCCGGGGGGCCTATGGCTACACCTTC.

This rearrangement joins TRBV21-1 to TRBJ1-4. TRBV21-1 is a pseudogene segment. CDR3 length: 13 amino acids. The CDR3 region has the DNA TGTGCCAGCAGCCGCTGGACTAATGAAAAACTGTTTTTT. It encodes CASSRWTNEKLFF.

The V call is TRBV9, the J call TRBJ2-5, with 9 bases identical to TRBD1. Losses at the gene ends were 0 bases for V and 4 bases for J; bases not matched to a gene: 4. CDR1 and CDR2 from the germline V gene are SGDLS and YYNGEE. This CDR3 spans 15 amino acids. The CDR3 loop is CASSVEGQGRETQYF. The CDR3 DNA follows: TGTGCCAGCAGCGTAGAAGGACAGGGGCGAGAGACCCAGTACTTC.

The V call is TRBV5-1, the J call TRBJ2-5; 9 bases are shared with TRBD1. The V segment lost 4 bases and the J segment 3 bases; nucleotides outside the gene matches: 1. From germline, CDR1 is SGHRS and CDR2 YFSETQ. The CDR3 contains 13 residues. The CDR3, as DNA: TGCGCCAGCAGCAGACAGGGGGAAGAGACCCAGTACTTC. Amino acids: CASSRQGEETQYF.

This chain links TRBV21-1 with TRBJ2-3. TRBV21-1 is a pseudogene segment. The CDR3 contains 14 residues. As DNA, the CDR3 is TGTGCCAGCAGCAAAAGGCTGAGCACAGATACGCAGTATTTT. This sequence encodes CASSKRLSTDTQYF.

The chain employs TRBV12-3 or TRBV12-4 and TRBJ1-1; 7 positions agree with TRBD1. This CDR3 has 14 amino acids. Trimming cost V 1 base and J 5 bases; bases outside gene matches: 4. The CDR3 nucleotides read TGTGCCAGCAGTTTAGTAGGCAGGGGGACTGAAGCTTTCTTT. As protein: CASSLVGRGTEAFF.

The rearrangement joins TRBV28 to TRBJ2-5; TRBD2 matches at 14 bases. The CDR3 has 15 amino acids. V lost 6 bases to trimming and J lost 9 bases; unmatched junction nucleotides: 9. Per the germline V gene, CDR1 is MDHEN and CDR2 is SYDVKM. CDR3 sequence (DNA): TGTGCCAGCAGGACTAGCGGGAGGGTTCATACGGCCCAGTACTTC. Translating gives CASRTSGRVHTAQYF.

The chain uses TRBV3-1 and TRBJ2-7, with D perhaps matching TRBD2 (5 bases). V dropped 4 bases and J dropped 5 bases, with 15 bases sitting between them. In germline, CDR1 is LGHDT, CDR2 YNNKEL (reference sequence). The CDR3 runs to 14 residues. Written as DNA, the CDR3 is TGTGCCAGCAGCCGAAGTGGGAGTGCCCACGAGCAGTACTTC. Translation: CASSRSGSAHEQYF.

J is TRBJ2-3 and V is TRBV29-1; the match to TRBD1 covers 7 bases. The CDR3 runs 15 residues. Germline V lookup: CDR1 SQVTM, CDR2 ANQGSEA. Trimming removed 4 bases from V and 3 bases from J; junction bases left unmatched: 10. CDR3 in DNA: TGCAGCGTTGCCGCGCAGGGGGTCTTTACAGATACGCAGTATTTT. It is translated as CSVAAQGVFTDTQYF.

The chain is built from TRBV7-9 and TRBJ2-2; 7 positions agree with TRBD2. With 2 bases clipped from V and 7 bases from J, the junction kept 10 bases outside the gene matches. CDR3 length: 16 amino acids. The germline gives CDR1 SEHNR, CDR2 FQNEAQ (reference sequence). The CDR3 reads CASSLLSGLVGGELFF. Written as DNA, the CDR3 is TGTGCCAGCAGCTTACTTAGCGGACTAGTAGGCGGGGAGCTGTTTTTT. Looking up the rest from reference TRBV7-9 and TRBJ2-2 gives the full variable domain: DTGVSQNPRHKITKRGQNVTFRCDPISEHNRLYWYRQTLGQGPEFLTYFQNEAQLEKSRLLSDRFSAERPKGSFSTLEIQRTEQGDSAMYLCASSLLSGLVGGELFFGEGSRLTVL.

This clonotype was seen once. The chain combines TRBV20-1 with TRBJ2-3, with TRBD1 as a possible D gene (6 bases). The CDR3 is 15 residues long. V was shortened by 1 base and J by 8 bases, with 19 bases between the two germline ends. Germline V gene sequence: CDR1 DFQATT, CDR2 SNEGSKA (reference sequence). The CDR3 region is CSARAGADPRGTQYF. The CDR3, as DNA: TGCAGTGCTAGAGCCGGGGCCGATCCCAGGGGTACGCAGTATTTT.